Following are 15 T cell receptor beta chains from one sample sequenced in a study of T cells in Graves' hyperthyroidism and ophthalmopathy. RNA transcripts provided the source from which TCR beta CDR3 regions were amplified. The HTBI primer set served for first-round RT-PCR of the TCR CDR3. TCRdb recomputed calls from the multiplex PCR reads with MiXCR, one row per CDR3 protein. The table lists about 250,000 distinct CDR3 sequences, over 20% of them singletons. The source material was blood. These receptor sequences come from a woman in her forties with Graves' ophthalmopathy.

J is TRBJ2-5 and V is TRBV29-1, with 7 nucleotides matching TRBD2. Trimming took 4 bases from V and 5 from J; bases not matched to a gene: 4. CDR1 is SQVTM and CDR2 is ANQGSEA in the germline V gene. The CDR3 covers 12 residues. CDR3 protein: CSVGSGGETQYF. The CDR3 DNA follows: TGCAGCGTTGGTTCCGGGGGGGAGACCCAGTACTTC.

This clonotype has a count of ten or more. The CDR3 loop is CASSPTSGLSYEQYF. CDR3 bases: TGTGCCAGCAGCCCCACTAGCGGACTTTCCTACGAGCAGTACTTC. J is TRBJ2-7 and V is TRBV2, with 8 bases lining up with TRBD2. The CDR3 covers 15 residues. The germline V gene encodes CDR1 SNHLY and CDR2 FYNNEI. Germline trimming cut 6 bases from V and 1 base from J; bases unmatched to any gene: 8.

The chain has TRBV19 and TRBJ1-1; 8 nucleotides match TRBD1. The CDR3 has 15 residues. From germline, CDR1 is LNHDA and CDR2 SQIVND (reference sequence). V trimming: 5 bases; J trimming: 1 base; junction bases outside the gene matches: 6. The CDR3 coding sequence is TGTGCCAGTAGTCGGCCGGGGACAGGGAACACTGAAGCTTTCTTT. It encodes CASSRPGTGNTEAFF.

In this sample, this clonotype turned up many times. The V and J genes are TRBV5-4 and TRBJ1-3; D is undetermined. The CDR3 is made up of 13 amino acids. In germline, CDR1 is SGHNT, CDR2 YYREEE (reference sequence). V shed 4 bases and J shed 8 bases, with 13 bases lying between them. The DNA for the CDR3 is TGTGCCAGCAGCCCGGTACCCGGGGACACCATATATTTT. Its protein is CASSPVPGDTIYF.

V and J are TRBV19 and TRBJ1-6, with D hard to call. V was pared by 3 bases and J by 6 bases, with 9 bases between. The germline CDR1 and CDR2 sequences are LNHDA and SQIVND (reference sequence). The CDR3 consists of 14 residues. CDR3 in amino acids: CASSIAAFNSPLHF. CDR3 nucleotides: TGTGCCAGTAGTATCGCCGCTTTTAATTCACCCCTCCACTTT.

This clonotype was seen at least ten times. V is TRBV30 and J is TRBJ1-2; 10 bases are a match to TRBD1. The CDR3 runs to 15 residues. The junction had 5 bases not matched to a gene; V was cut back by 0 bases and J by 4 bases. The germline CDR1 and CDR2 sequences are GTSNPN and SVGIG (reference sequence). CDR3 sequence reads: CAWSVKTGGPYGYTF. The CDR3 coding sequence is TGTGCCTGGAGTGTAAAGACAGGGGGCCCCTATGGCTACACCTTC. The full variable domain, rest sourced from reference TRBV30 and TRBJ1-2, is SQTIHQWPATLVQPVGSPLSLECTVEGTSNPNLYWYRQAAGRGLQLLFYSVGIGQISSEVPQNLSASRPQDRQFILSSKKLLLSDSGFYLCAWSVKTGGPYGYTFGSGTRLTVV.

This clonotype was picked up many times. The chain uses TRBV20-1 and TRBJ2-5; TRBD2 aligns across 11 bases. The CDR3 consists of 16 residues. V was pared by 2 bases and J by 2 bases, with 7 bases of the junction left unmatched. Germline CDR1 reads DFQATT; CDR2 reads SNEGSKA (reference sequence). The CDR3 nucleotides are TGCAGTGCTAGATCTGGACTAGCGGGCCCGCAAGAGACCCAGTACTTC. It codes for CSARSGLAGPQETQYF.

This clonotype was observed many times. The chain's CDR3 is CASSLDTGGGNQPQHF. The CDR3 DNA is TGTGCCAGCAGCCTCGACACAGGGGGCGGCAATCAGCCCCAGCATTTT. The chain is built from TRBV7-4 and TRBJ1-5; the match to TRBD1 covers 9 bases. The germline gives CDR1 SGHVT, CDR2 SQSDAQ. After removal of 5 bases from V and 2 bases from J, the junction contained 7 bases not matched to a gene. This CDR3 comprises 16 residues.

The V gene is TRBV11-2, the J gene TRBJ1-2; D is perhaps TRBD1 (6 bases). In germline, CDR1 is SGHAT, CDR2 FQNNGV. The CDR3 contains 16 residues. Between the trimmed V and J ends, which lost 5 bases and 5 bases, there was a span of 21 bases. The CDR3 protein is CASSLNRQVGIYGYTF. In nucleotides, the CDR3 is TGTGCCAGCAGCCTGAATAGACAGGTGGGAATATATGGCTACACCTTC.

This clonotype has a count of ten or more. The J gene is TRBJ2-2, the V gene TRBV6-5; 11 bases align to TRBD1. J was trimmed by 5 bases and V by 6 bases; bases with no gene match: 5. Per germline, CDR1 MNHEY and CDR2 SVGAGI. The CDR3 covers 15 residues. CDR3 loop: CASRRTGGRTGELFF. DNA of the CDR3: TGTGCCAGCAGGCGGACAGGGGGCCGGACCGGGGAGCTGTTTTTT.

The CDR3 here is CASSYGGTVNTEAFF. Written as DNA, the CDR3 is TGTGCCAGCAGTTACGGTGGGACAGTGAACACTGAAGCTTTCTTT. This rearrangement joins TRBV6-5 to TRBJ1-1; the match to TRBD1 covers 7 bases. Unmatched junction bases numbered 3, after V lost 2 bases and J lost 0 bases. This CDR3 spans 15 amino acids. CDR1 and CDR2 (germline): MNHEY, SVGAGI.

This clonotype was observed at least ten times. The chain links TRBV24-1 to TRBJ2-7; possible D gene TRBD2, 6 bases. The CDR3 has 15 residues. Per the germline V gene, CDR1 is KGHDR and CDR2 is SFDVKD. V gave up 4 bases and J gave up 6 bases, with 18 bases separating them. As DNA, the CDR3 is TGTGCCACCAGTGAACCCGCATGGGGGGTCTCCGAGCAGTACTTC. Its translation is CATSEPAWGVSEQYF.

This clonotype appeared many times. The chain joins TRBV12-3 or TRBV12-4 to TRBJ2-4; possibly TRBD1 for D (6 bases). V was pared by 6 bases and J by 8 bases, with 26 bases between. The CDR3 covers 17 residues. The CDR3 protein is CASRKRGFLVGRDIQYF. The CDR3 nucleotides are TGTGCCAGCAGGAAAAGGGGGTTTTTGGTTGGTCGGGACATTCAGTACTTC.

This clonotype was detected ten times or more. The rearrangement links TRBV19 to TRBJ1-5; D not certain. Trimming stripped 5 bases from V and 0 bases from J, with 11 bases between. Germline V CDR1 and CDR2: LNHDA, SQIVND (reference sequence). This CDR3 spans 15 amino acids. The CDR3 region is CASSFGTYSNQPQHF. CDR3 coding DNA: TGTGCCAGTAGTTTCGGCACATATAGCAATCAGCCCCAGCATTTT.

The sample holds many counts of this clonotype. The V and J genes are TRBV6-1 and TRBJ1-5; D gene ambiguous. This CDR3 is built from 15 residues. Trimming pared 3 bases from V and 0 bases from J, leaving 9 bases between. Germline CDR1 and CDR2: MNHNS and SASEGT. CDR3 residues: CASSDSVYSNQPQHF. DNA of the CDR3: TGTGCCAGCAGTGATTCAGTATATAGCAATCAGCCCCAGCATTTT.